One sample yielded the 2 T cell receptor beta chains listed below, sequenced in a study of CD8+ T cells in alopecia areata. cDNA serving as the sequencing template came from extracted, reverse transcribed RNA. The method was immunoSEQ multiplex PCR; TCRdb's version includes in-frame clones alone and lacks a portion of them. This table holds some 110,000 clones, about 60% found once. Treatment noted: oral pan-JAK inhibitor, 5-10 mg twice daily. Sequenced here: CD8+ T cells sorted from blood, sampled at week 24, from a patient treated with tofacitinib. All receptors come from a human donor with alopecia areata.

The CDR3 is CASSLMSGDEQYF. As DNA, the CDR3 is TGTGCCAGCAGCTTAATGAGTGGGGACGAGCAGTACTTC. V gene TRBV7-3 combines with J gene TRBJ2-7; D is undetermined. CDR1 and CDR2 (germline): SGHTA, FQGTGA. This CDR3 has 13 residues. The V end lost 1 base, the J end lost 5 bases, and 9 bases lay between the germline ends.

This clone has only one observation. Because the CDR3's place on the DNA is in doubt, the DNA is left out and the CDR3 is given as listed by TCRdb. V gene TRBV15 combines with J gene TRBJ2-2. With termini counted, the CDR3 has 16 amino acids. Germline V gene lookup returns CDR1 LNHNV and CDR2 YYDKDF (reference sequence). The CDR3 loop is CATSREVPGAPGSCFF.